Shown below are 7 T cell receptor beta chains from a single sample sequenced in a study of regulatory T cells in long-lasting Graves disease. As for time point: persistent/refractory GD, antithyroid drugs over 5 years with positive TRAb. Construction of the TCR library relied on RNA isolated from PBMCs. Libraries of TCR beta came from iRepertoire HTBI primers plus Arm-PCR of CDR3 regions. MiXCR, applied by TCRdb to the multiplex PCR reads, yields one record per CDR3 protein. The sample consists of some 280,000 distinct CDR3 sequences, more than 20% of them appearing once. Source: peripheral blood mononuclear cells (PBMCs), taken when the disease was refractory, from a patient treated with antithyroid drugs. The origin of the receptors is a female donor with Graves disease.

This clonotype was seen just once. The conserved phenylalanine or tryptophan normally closing the CDR3 is absent here, so this likely arose from a read error. CDR3 protein: CASSPGTGNEQYL. The CDR3 bases are TGTGCCAGCTCACCGGGGACAGGGAACGAGCAGTACCTC. The rearrangement joins TRBV18 to TRBJ2-7; 9 bases agree with TRBD1. This CDR3 region has 13 residues. The germline V gene has CDR1 KGHSH and CDR2 LQKENI. The junction had 2 bases not matched to a gene; V was cut back by 3 bases and J by 5 bases.

A few counts support this clonotype. The chain employs TRBV28 and TRBJ2-4; D might be TRBD1 or TRBD2, each matching 5 bases. Trimming pared 3 bases from V and 7 bases from J, leaving 19 bases between. The length of the CDR3 is 16 residues. CDR1 is MDHEN, CDR2 SYDVKM, per germline. The CDR3 sequence is CASSFQTGPPSNIQYF. Here the CDR3 DNA reads TGTGCCAGCAGTTTCCAGACGGGACCTCCCTCCAACATTCAGTACTTC.

This clonotype has only one observation. The limits of the CDR3 on the DNA are not certain, so only TCRdb's listed CDR3 is given. The chain has TRBV11-2 and TRBJ2-2; the D call of TRBD1 is as the table states it, not checked on the DNA. CDR1 and CDR2 from the germline V gene are SGHAT and FQNNGV. Inclusive of both ends, the CDR3 amounts to 18 amino acids. The CDR3 sequence is CASSAGGGQGKTPGSCFF.

The chain combines TRBV11-2 with TRBJ2-1; 8 bases line up with TRBD2. The germline CDR1 and CDR2 sequences are SGHAT and FQNNGV. V gave up 4 bases and J gave up 6 bases; unmatched junction bases: 5. There are 14 residues in the CDR3. CDR3 sequence (DNA): TGTGCCAGCAGCTCCTCAGCGGGAGTCAATGAGCAGTTCTTC. The encoded protein is CASSSSAGVNEQFF.

This clonotype has a handful of counts. The rearrangement uses TRBV12-3 or TRBV12-4 and TRBJ2-7; D may be TRBD2 (6 bases). V was cut by 5 bases and J by 1 base, with 12 bases left in between. The CDR3 spans 14 residues. CDR3 residues: CASSMAGLSYEQYF. For the CDR3, the DNA is TGTGCCAGCAGTATGGCGGGACTGTCCTACGAGCAGTACTTC.

Ten or more counts support this clonotype. The chain uses TRBV2 and TRBJ1-4; D remains ambiguous. V was cut by 4 bases and J by 2 bases, with 11 bases left in between. Germline CDR1 SNHLY, CDR2 FYNNEI. The CDR3 consists of 15 residues. The CDR3, as DNA: TGTGCCAGCAGTGGCAGCAGATCGACTAATGAAAAACTGTTTTTT. Amino acids: CASSGSRSTNEKLFF.

This clonotype was observed a handful of times. The V call is TRBV28, the J call TRBJ1-5; D ambiguous. V lost 3 bases, J lost 2 bases, and 8 bases lay in between. The length of the CDR3 is 14 residues. CDR1 MDHEN and CDR2 SYDVKM come from the germline V gene. CDR3 coding DNA: TGTGCCAGCAGTTTGATGGCAGGCAATCAGCCCCAGCATTTT. Its protein product is CASSLMAGNQPQHF.